Shown below are 23 T cell receptor beta chains from a single sample sequenced in a study of T cells in Graves' hyperthyroidism and ophthalmopathy. Amplification targeted TCR beta CDR3 regions from RNA transcripts. When the TCR CDR3 underwent first-round RT-PCR, the HTBI primer set was used. MiXCR, run by TCRdb on the multiplex PCR reads, gives a single entry per CDR3 protein. The sample holds 250,000 to 300,000 distinct CDR3 sequences, roughly 13% seen once. Sample: blood. These receptor sequences come from a middle-aged woman with Graves' hyperthyroidism.

This clonotype was found many times. The J gene is TRBJ2-2, the V gene TRBV5-8; D not certain. The V end lost 0 bases, the J end lost 2 bases, and 5 bases lay between the germline ends. Germline-derived CDR1 and CDR2 are SGHTS and YDEGEE. The CDR3 loop spans 14 amino acids. CDR3 DNA: TGTGCCAGCAGCTTGGTGTTAAACACCGGGGAGCTGTTTTTT. This translates into CASSLVLNTGELFF.

In its sample, this clonotype was seen a few times. One end of the junction does not line up with germline, which may come from a read error. This chain joins TRBV18 and TRBJ1-1, with TRBD1 identical over 7 bases. This CDR3 spans 16 amino acids. Germline CDR1 and CDR2: KGHSH and LQKENI. The CDR3 sequence: CASSPPTGAGNTEAFF. CDR3 sequence (DNA): TGTGCCAGCTCTCCACCCACAGGGGCGGGGAACACTGAAGCTTTCTTT.

This clonotype was detected many times. The chain recombines TRBV20-1 with TRBJ2-3; possibly TRBD1 for D (6 bases). Germline V gene lookup returns CDR1 DFQATT and CDR2 SNEGSKA (reference sequence). V lost 0 bases to trimming and J lost 5 bases, with 6 bases between them. The CDR3 is 12 amino acids. CDR3 DNA: TGCAGTGCTAGAGAACAGGGAGATACGCAGTATTTT. This sequence encodes CSAREQGDTQYF.

This clonotype was observed many times. V is TRBV12-5 and J is TRBJ2-3, with TRBD2 matching 7 bases. This CDR3 is 16 amino acids long. CDR1 LGHNT and CDR2 FRNRAP come from the germline V gene. The junction had 3 bases not matched to a gene; V was cut back by 0 bases and J by 0 bases. This chain's CDR3 is CASGLVLASSTDTQYF. The CDR3 DNA sequence: TGTGCTAGTGGTTTGGTACTAGCGTCTAGCACAGATACGCAGTATTTT.

This clonotype was seen only a few times. This rearrangement joins TRBV6-2 or TRBV6-3 to TRBJ2-1; 14 nucleotides line up with TRBD2. The CDR3 runs 16 residues. Per the germline V gene, CDR1 is MNHEY and CDR2 is SVGEGT. V was clipped by 2 bases and J by 7 bases; unmatched bases: 4. CDR3 amino acids: CASSYRTSGRSNEQFF. The CDR3 nucleotides are TGTGCCAGCAGTTACAGGACTAGCGGGAGGTCAAATGAGCAGTTCTTC.

In its sample, this clonotype was seen a few times. It may be a read error: a sequence one base away is much more abundant. The J gene is TRBJ2-1, the V gene TRBV24-1, with 8 bases identical to TRBD2. Germline V gives CDR1 KGHDR, CDR2 SFDVKD. There are 13 residues in the CDR3. CDR3 DNA: TGTGCCACCAGTGATCGGGAGGGGAAGGAGCAGTGCTTC. Protein: CATSDREGKEQCF.

This clonotype has a count of ten or more. This chain joins TRBV3-1 and TRBJ2-7, with D hard to call. The V and J ends lost 2 bases and 9 bases respectively, with 17 bases between them. Germline V gene lookup returns CDR1 LGHDT and CDR2 YNNKEL (reference sequence). The CDR3 length is 14 residues. DNA for the CDR3: TGTGCCAGCAGCCAATTGAGGACCGACGTGGGGCAGTACTTC. It yields the protein CASSQLRTDVGQYF.

Ten or more counts support this clonotype. The chain couples TRBV28 to TRBJ2-1; 9 bases line up with TRBD2. CDR1 MDHEN and CDR2 SYDVKM come from the germline V gene. The ends lost 10 bases at V and 9 bases at J; junction bases unmatched: 16. The CDR3 covers 15 residues. The chain's CDR3 is CATITLGSGRGEQFF. The CDR3 bases are TGTGCCACCATCACCCTGGGTAGCGGGAGAGGTGAGCAGTTCTTC. The variable domain in full, with the rest retrieved from reference TRBV28 and TRBJ2-1, is DVKVTQSSRYLVKRTGEKVFLECVQDMDHENMFWYRQDPGLGLRLIYFSYDVKMKEKGDIPEGYSVSREKKERFSLILESASTNQTSMYLCATITLGSGRGEQFFGPGTRLTVL.

The DNA of the CDR3 is TGTGCCAGCAGCTACAAAACAGGGATCTACGAGCAGTACTTC. Its translation is CASSYKTGIYEQYF. The rearrangement joins TRBV5-5 to TRBJ2-7, with D tentatively TRBD1 (6 bases). Trimming shortened V by 3 bases and J by 3 bases, and 13 bases separated the two germline ends. The V gene's germline CDR1 is SGHKS and CDR2 YYEKEE (reference sequence). The CDR3 runs 14 residues.

This clonotype was picked up many times. The chain recombines TRBV3-1 with TRBJ2-7, with D perhaps matching TRBD2 (6 bases). Germline V gene sequence: CDR1 LGHDT, CDR2 YNNKEL (reference sequence). The CDR3 length is 16 residues. V was cut by 4 bases and J by 5 bases, with 21 bases left in between. The CDR3 spells CASSPVNRRGHHEQYF. In nucleotides, the CDR3 is TGTGCCAGCAGCCCCGTAAACCGGAGGGGCCACCACGAGCAGTACTTC.

At least ten counts were recorded for this clonotype. The CDR3 spells CASSLGRIGSSNQPQHF. The DNA of the CDR3 is TGTGCCAGCAGTTTAGGTAGGATAGGGTCTAGCAATCAGCCCCAGCATTTT. This rearrangement joins TRBV12-3 or TRBV12-4 to TRBJ1-5; D is uncertain. The CDR3 sequence is 17 residues long. Deletions cut 1 base from V and 0 bases from J, with 13 bases between.

This clonotype has a handful of counts. The chain joins TRBV3-1 to TRBJ2-3; possibly TRBD2 for D (7 bases). Trimming left V 4 bases short and J 0 bases short, with 17 bases between. Per the germline V gene, CDR1 is LGHDT and CDR2 is YNNKEL (reference sequence). The CDR3 extends over 17 amino acids. CDR3 protein: CASSPRGGRASTDTQYF. Here the CDR3 DNA reads TGTGCCAGCAGCCCAAGGGGGGGACGTGCTAGCACAGATACGCAGTATTTT.

In this sample, this clonotype turned up many times. The chain is built from TRBV7-8 and TRBJ2-7; D remains unclear. V was pared by 0 bases and J by 6 bases, with 6 bases between. The germline V gene encodes CDR1 SGHVS and CDR2 FQNEAQ. CDR3 size: 12 residues. The CDR3 coding sequence is TGTGCCAGCAGCTTAGCGAGTTCCGAGCAGTACTTC. Translating gives CASSLASSEQYF.

This clonotype has a count of ten or more. This chain uses TRBV20-1 with TRBJ1-5; TRBD1 is a possible D gene (5 bases). The CDR3 is made up of 16 amino acids. CDR1 is DFQATT, CDR2 SNEGSKA, per germline (reference sequence). Trimming shortened V by 3 bases and J by 6 bases, and 21 bases separated the two germline ends. CDR3 bases: TGCAGTGCTAGCCCTCTTATAGACCGAGACAGTCAGCCCCAGCATTTT. Residues: CSASPLIDRDSQPQHF.

This clonotype was detected a few times. The rearrangement links TRBV4-2 to TRBJ2-1, with 7 bases lining up with TRBD2. Per the germline V gene, CDR1 is LGHNA and CDR2 is YNFKEQ. The CDR3 runs to 15 residues. J gave up 6 bases and V 0 bases, and 5 bases lay outside the gene matches. The CDR3 region is CASSQDPSGGNEQFF. The CDR3, as DNA: TGTGCCAGCAGCCAAGACCCTAGCGGTGGCAATGAGCAGTTCTTC.

This clonotype appeared many times. This chain connects TRBV29-1 to TRBJ1-2; D possibly corresponds to TRBD1 (6 bases). The CDR3 runs to 12 residues. The ends were cut back, 0 bases at V and 8 bases at J, with 10 bases in the middle. CDR1 is SQVTM and CDR2 is ANQGSEA in the germline V gene. The CDR3 spells CSVEEAGEGYTF. The CDR3 bases are TGCAGCGTTGAAGAGGCAGGGGAGGGCTACACCTTC.

This clonotype turned up a few times. V and J are TRBV19 and TRBJ1-2, with 7 nucleotides matching TRBD1. This CDR3 is 11 amino acids long. The ends lost 7 bases at V and 8 bases at J; junction bases unmatched: 4. Per the germline V gene, CDR1 is LNHDA and CDR2 is SQIVND (reference sequence). The CDR3 DNA is TGTGCCAGTATCGGAGGGGGCGGCTACACCTTC. It specifies CASIGGGGYTF.

Ten or more counts support this clonotype. V and J are TRBV20-1 and TRBJ2-1, with a weak D call TRBD1 (6 bases). Germline lookup yields CDR1 DFQATT and CDR2 SNEGSKA (reference sequence). CDR3 length equals 13 residues. Trimming cost V 6 bases and J 2 bases, with 11 bases left between them. The CDR3 loop is CSAGGYPYNEQFF. Here the CDR3 DNA reads TGCAGTGCAGGGGGATACCCCTACAATGAGCAGTTCTTC.

This clonotype was seen many times. The DNA of the CDR3 is TGTGCCAGCAGTGAAGTGGGGGACCCTGAGCAGTTCTTC. Translated: CASSEVGDPEQFF. V usage is TRBV27 and J usage is TRBJ2-1, with D tentatively TRBD1 or TRBD2 (5 bases each). The germline V gene encodes CDR1 MNHEY and CDR2 SMNVEV (reference sequence). CDR3 length: 13 amino acids. Trimming removed 5 bases from V and 9 bases from J, with 14 bases in between.

V usage is TRBV19 and J usage is TRBJ2-1, with 8 positions matching TRBD2. J was trimmed by 8 bases and V by 4 bases; bases with no gene match: 13. Germline loops: CDR1 LNHDA, CDR2 SQIVND (reference sequence). The CDR3 runs 16 residues. The CDR3: CASSTRAGDVNHEQFF. The CDR3 bases are TGTGCCAGTAGTACTCGAGCGGGAGATGTAAACCATGAGCAGTTCTTC.

The chain recombines TRBV7-4 with TRBJ2-1; unclear D gene. Germline lookup yields CDR1 SGHVT and CDR2 SQSDAQ. This CDR3 spans 13 amino acids. Trimming shortened V by 3 bases and J by 7 bases, and 10 bases separated the two germline ends. The CDR3 spells CASSLSSVNEQFF. The CDR3 DNA reads TGTGCCAGCAGCTTGAGTTCGGTTAATGAGCAGTTCTTC.

This clonotype was observed once. This chain connects TRBV7-9 to TRBJ2-3, with 9 bases matching TRBD1. V gave up 6 bases and J gave up 2 bases; unmatched junction bases: 9. The CDR3 loop spans 16 amino acids. CDR1 SEHNR and CDR2 FQNEAQ come from the germline V gene (reference sequence). The CDR3 loop is CASSYGTGRLTDTQYF. CDR3 sequence (DNA): TGTGCCAGCAGTTACGGGACAGGGAGACTCACAGATACGCAGTATTTT.

This clonotype was observed at least ten times. V gene TRBV6-1 combines with J gene TRBJ1-1, with D possibly matching TRBD1 (6 bases). Germline CDR1 reads MNHNS; CDR2 reads SASEGT. Deletions cut 6 bases from V and 2 bases from J, with 13 bases between. This CDR3 region has 14 residues. The CDR3 sequence: CASSPGQLNTEAFF. DNA of the CDR3: TGTGCCAGCAGCCCTGGACAGTTAAACACTGAAGCTTTCTTT.